Below are 19 T cell receptor beta chains sequenced from a single sample in a study of T cell responses to AZD1222 COVID-19 vaccine. The assay was immunoSEQ multiplex PCR, and TCRdb's table has in-frame clones only and misses some. The data show under 100,000 clones, roughly 88% seen once. The sample here was peripheral blood, taken on day 0 of AZD1222 vaccination. These receptors were collected from an adult in good health.

The chain uses TRBV12-3 or TRBV12-4 and TRBJ1-2, with D tentatively TRBD1 (5 bases). The CDR3 is 12 amino acids. Trimming shortened V by 3 bases and J by 5 bases, and 7 bases separated the two germline ends. The CDR3 DNA is TGTGCCAGCAGTTTGCAGGGATATGGCTACACCTTC. Amino acids: CASSLQGYGYTF.

This chain connects TRBV7-3 to TRBJ1-2; maybe TRBD1 (6 bases). The V end lost 0 bases, the J end lost 1 base, and 21 bases lay between the germline ends. This CDR3 is built from 19 residues. CDR1 SGHTA and CDR2 FQGTGA come from the germline V gene. CDR3 coding DNA: TGTGCCAGCAGCTTAACCGGCTGGGCCGGACAGCCCCATAACTATGGCTACACCTTC. Translation: CASSLTGWAGQPHNYGYTF.

The chain combines TRBV12-2 with TRBJ2-3; the table assigns TRBD1, which was not confirmed against the DNA. TRBV12-2 is shown as a pseudogene. The CDR3 totals 16 residues. The CDR3 coding sequence is TGTGCAAGTCGCTTAGCGAAGGGGGCGCGGACAGATACGCAGTATTTT. Its translation: CASRLAKGARTDTQYF.

This clone is a singleton in its sample. The V call is TRBV13, the J call TRBJ1-3; D is unresolved. Germline CDR1 reads PRHDT; CDR2 reads FYEKMQ (reference sequence). Trimming removed 6 bases from V and 5 bases from J, with 11 bases in between. The CDR3 extends over 13 amino acids. CDR3 in amino acids: CASSYSRRNTIYF. In DNA, the CDR3 is TGTGCCAGCAGTTATTCTAGGAGAAACACCATATATTTT.

V gene TRBV29-1 combines with J gene TRBJ2-7; TRBD2 agrees at 7 bases. The germline gives CDR1 SQVTM, CDR2 ANQGSEA. The length of the CDR3 is 16 residues. The V and J ends lost 5 bases and 2 bases, in that order; junction bases with no gene match: 15. The CDR3 bases are TGCAGCGTTCAAGGCGGGAGTGGGTATTGGGCCTACGAGCAGTACTTC. It encodes CSVQGGSGYWAYEQYF.

J is TRBJ1-1 and V is TRBV5-5, with D perhaps matching TRBD1 (6 bases). In germline, CDR1 is SGHKS, CDR2 YYEKEE (reference sequence). V was clipped by 0 bases and J by 3 bases, with 18 bases between them. CDR3 length equals 17 residues. Here the CDR3 reads CASSLDSATGSYTEAFF. CDR3 DNA sequence: TGTGCCAGCAGCTTGGATTCCGCGACAGGAAGTTACACTGAAGCTTTCTTT.

This chain links TRBV5-1 with TRBJ2-1, with TRBD2 matching 12 bases. V was clipped by 4 bases and J by 6 bases; unmatched bases: 5. Germline V gene sequence: CDR1 SGHRS, CDR2 YFSETQ. This CDR3 has 15 amino acids. DNA for the CDR3: TGCGCCAGCAGCCAGACTAGCGGGAGTCTCAATGAGCAGTTCTTC. Amino acids: CASSQTSGSLNEQFF.

The rearrangement joins TRBV2 to TRBJ1-6; D is unclear. The germline V and J ends were trimmed by 1 base and 5 bases, with 12 bases remaining between them. CDR1 and CDR2 from the germline V gene are SNHLY and FYNNEI. The CDR3 is 16 amino acids. This CDR3 reads CASSEGLSSNNSPLHF. The CDR3 DNA reads TGTGCCAGCAGTGAAGGGCTCTCCAGCAATAATTCACCCCTCCACTTT.

The count of this clone is one. The chain employs TRBV5-1 and TRBJ2-3, with D perhaps TRBD1 (6 bases). Trimming stripped 4 bases from V and 4 bases from J, with 16 bases between. From germline, CDR1 is SGHRS and CDR2 YFSETQ. This CDR3 spans 15 amino acids. CDR3 DNA: TGCGCCAGCAGCAACCGAACAGGGTCCGCAGATACGCAGTATTTT. Amino acids: CASSNRTGSADTQYF. The full variable domain, in which reference TRBV5-1 and TRBJ2-3 provide the parts outside the CDR3, is KAGVTQTPRYLIKTRGQQVTLSCSPISGHRSVSWYQQTPGQGLQFLFEYFSETQRNKGNFPGRFSGRQFSNSRSEMNVSTLELGDSALYLCASSNRTGSADTQYFGPGTRLTVL.

V is TRBV19 and J is TRBJ1-5, with D uncertain. V lost 3 bases and J 0 bases, leaving 6 bases between the germline ends. Germline loops: CDR1 LNHDA, CDR2 SQIVND (reference sequence). The CDR3 has 14 amino acids. The CDR3 bases are TGTGCCAGTAGTATCAAAAATAGCAATCAGCCCCAGCATTTT. Translating it yields CASSIKNSNQPQHF.

This clone showed up just once. The chain is built from TRBV7-8 and TRBJ2-1; possibly TRBD1 for D (6 bases). V was trimmed by 5 bases and J by 0 bases, leaving 14 bases between them. This CDR3 is built from 16 residues. In germline, CDR1 is SGHVS, CDR2 FQNEAQ. Written as DNA, the CDR3 is TGTGCCAGCAGCCCAGGGGTTATTAGCTCCTACAATGAGCAGTTCTTC. Protein sequence: CASSPGVISSYNEQFF.

The chain carries TRBV6-5 and TRBJ1-4, with D uncertain. Germline CDR1 MNHEY, CDR2 SVGAGI. The CDR3 has 12 residues. V gave up 8 bases and J gave up 8 bases, with 12 bases separating them. CDR3: CASCSVGEKLFF. In DNA, the CDR3 is TGTGCCAGCTGTAGCGTGGGCGAAAAACTGTTTTTT.

The chain joins TRBV9 to TRBJ1-1; 7 nucleotides line up with TRBD1. CDR1 and CDR2 from the germline V gene are SGDLS and YYNGEE. This CDR3 region has 14 residues. Trimming took 4 bases from V and 5 from J; bases not matched to a gene: 8. The CDR3 reads CASSQDRAGTEAFF. The DNA for the CDR3 is TGTGCCAGCAGCCAAGACAGGGCGGGAACTGAAGCTTTCTTT.

The chain recombines TRBV7-9 with TRBJ1-5; no firm D call. Between the trimmed V and J ends, which lost 3 bases and 2 bases, there was a span of 14 bases. The CDR3 runs to 16 residues. Germline V gene data show CDR1 as SEHNR and CDR2 as FQNEAQ (reference sequence). In nucleotides, the CDR3 is TGTGCCAGCAGCTTCGACCTCCAACGCGGCAATCAGCCCCAGCATTTT. Its translation: CASSFDLQRGNQPQHF.

This chain links TRBV24-1 with TRBJ2-1; D is undetermined. Trimming removed 2 bases at V and 0 bases at J, with 4 bases between. Germline V gene data show CDR1 as KGHDR and CDR2 as SFDVKD. This CDR3 region has 14 residues. The CDR3 spells CATSDYGSYNEQFF. In nucleotides, the CDR3 is TGTGCCACCAGTGATTACGGCTCCTACAATGAGCAGTTCTTC.

The rearrangement uses TRBV10-3 and TRBJ2-1, with D hard to call. V was clipped by 0 bases and J by 1 base, with 7 bases between them. Germline values: CDR1 ENHRY, CDR2 SYGVKD. The CDR3 runs to 15 residues. CDR3 in amino acids: CAISESLESYNEQFF. The CDR3 nucleotides read TGTGCCATCAGTGAGTCGCTAGAATCCTACAATGAGCAGTTCTTC.

The V call is TRBV19, the J call TRBJ2-2, with TRBD1 matching 7 bases. The ends lost 6 bases at V and 3 bases at J; junction bases unmatched: 13. The germline V gene has CDR1 LNHDA and CDR2 SQIVND (reference sequence). There are 17 residues in the CDR3. CDR3 in amino acids: CASRMPLRGQDTGELFF. CDR3 bases: TGTGCCAGTAGGATGCCTCTGAGGGGGCAAGACACCGGGGAGCTGTTTTTT.

This clone was recorded once. The J gene is TRBJ1-1, the V gene TRBV19; TRBD1 matches at 7 bases. From germline, CDR1 is LNHDA and CDR2 SQIVND (reference sequence). CDR3 length equals 16 residues. V lost 5 bases to trimming and J lost 1 base; unmatched junction nucleotides: 10. The CDR3 loop is CASSRRQGTTNTEAFF. The DNA for the CDR3 is TGTGCCAGTAGTCGCCGACAGGGAACCACGAACACTGAAGCTTTCTTT.

The rearrangement joins TRBV5-1 to TRBJ2-2; the match to TRBD2 covers 10 bases. The CDR3 loop spans 16 amino acids. The V and J ends lost 4 bases and 1 base, in that order; junction bases with no gene match: 4. The germline V gene has CDR1 SGHRS and CDR2 YFSETQ. The CDR3 spells CASSQGTSENTGELFF. The CDR3 region has the DNA TGCGCCAGCAGCCAAGGGACTAGCGAGAACACCGGGGAGCTGTTTTTT.